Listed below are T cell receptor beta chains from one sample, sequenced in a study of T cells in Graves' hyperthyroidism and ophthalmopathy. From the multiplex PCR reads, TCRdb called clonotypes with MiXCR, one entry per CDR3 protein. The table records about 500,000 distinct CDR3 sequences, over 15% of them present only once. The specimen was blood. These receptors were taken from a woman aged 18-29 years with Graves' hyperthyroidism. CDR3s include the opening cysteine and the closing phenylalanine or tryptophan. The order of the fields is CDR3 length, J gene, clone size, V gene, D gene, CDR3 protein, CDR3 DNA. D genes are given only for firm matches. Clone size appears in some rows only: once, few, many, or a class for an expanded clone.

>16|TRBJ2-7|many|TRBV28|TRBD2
CASSPSGLADYYEQYF
TGTGCCAGCAGTCCCTCAGGACTAGCGGACTACTACGAGCAGTACTTC
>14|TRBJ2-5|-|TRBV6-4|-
CASSDSEQKETQYF
TGTGCCAGCAGTGACTCAGAGCAAAAGGAGACCCAGTACTTC
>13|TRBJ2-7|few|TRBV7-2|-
CASSSPGRNEQYF
TGTGCCAGCAGCTCCCCGGGGAGGAACGAGCAGTACTTC
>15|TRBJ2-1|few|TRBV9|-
CASSSRREGAYEQFF
TGTGCCAGCAGCTCAAGGAGGGAGGGGGCATATGAGCAGTTCTTC
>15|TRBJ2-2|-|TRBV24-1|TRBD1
CATSDFRGRTGELFF
TGTGCCACCAGTGATTTCAGGGGGCGCACCGGGGAGCTGTTTTTT
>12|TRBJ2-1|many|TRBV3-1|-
CASSLTLGEQFF
TGTGCCAGCAGCCTGACACTTGGTGAGCAGTTCTTC
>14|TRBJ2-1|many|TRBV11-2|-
CASSPDSIGNEQFF
TGTGCCAGCAGCCCGGACTCAATTGGCAATGAGCAGTTCTTC
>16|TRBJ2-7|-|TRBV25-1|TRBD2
CASSEYRGTSGHEQYF
TGTGCCAGCAGTGAATACCGGGGGACTAGCGGCCACGAGCAGTACTTC
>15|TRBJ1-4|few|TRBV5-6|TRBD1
CASSDGDRGSEKLFF
TGTGCCAGCAGCGACGGGGACAGGGGTAGTGAAAAACTGTTTTTT
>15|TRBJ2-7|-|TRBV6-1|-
CASSEVTLPTYEQYF
TGTGCCAGCAGTGAGGTCACTCTCCCTACCTACGAGCAGTACTTC
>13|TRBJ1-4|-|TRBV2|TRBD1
CASRQGEDEKLFF
TGTGCCAGCAGGCAGGGGGAGGATGAAAAACTGTTTTTT
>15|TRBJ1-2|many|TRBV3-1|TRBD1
CASSFQQGQHYGYTF
TGTGCCAGCAGCTTCCAACAGGGACAGCACTATGGCTACACCTTC
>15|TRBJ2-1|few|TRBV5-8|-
CASSFVRGLYNEQFF
TGTGCCAGCAGCTTTGTACGGGGGTTATACAATGAGCAGTTCTTC
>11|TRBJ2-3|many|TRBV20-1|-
CSASGWNTQYF
TGCAGTGCGAGCGGATGGAATACGCAGTATTTT
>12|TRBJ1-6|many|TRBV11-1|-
CASSRDSSPLHF
TGTGCCAGCAGCCGTGACAGTTCACCCCTCCACTTT
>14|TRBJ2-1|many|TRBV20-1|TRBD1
CSARGDRANNEQFF
TGCAGTGCTAGAGGGGACAGGGCCAACAATGAGCAGTTCTTC